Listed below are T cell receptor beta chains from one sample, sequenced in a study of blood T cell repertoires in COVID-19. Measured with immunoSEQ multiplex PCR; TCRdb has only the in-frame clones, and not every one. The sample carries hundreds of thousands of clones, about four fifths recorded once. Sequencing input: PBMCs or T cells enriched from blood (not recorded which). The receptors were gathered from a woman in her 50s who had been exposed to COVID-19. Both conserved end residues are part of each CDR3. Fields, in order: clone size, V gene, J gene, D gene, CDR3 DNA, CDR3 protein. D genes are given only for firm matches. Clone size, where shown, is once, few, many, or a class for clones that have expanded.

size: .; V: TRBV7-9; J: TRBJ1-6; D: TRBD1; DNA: TGTGCCAGCAGCTCAGGACAGGGGGGGGATAATTCACCCCTCCACTTT; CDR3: CASSSGQGGDNSPLHF
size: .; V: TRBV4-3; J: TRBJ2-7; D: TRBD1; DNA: TGCGCCAGCAGCCAAGAGACAGGGGGGGGCGAGCAGTACTTC; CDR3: CASSQETGGGEQYF
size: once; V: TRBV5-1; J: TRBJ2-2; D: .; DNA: TGCGCCAGCAGCTCAAGACTCACCGGGGAGCTGTTTTTT; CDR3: CASSSRLTGELFF
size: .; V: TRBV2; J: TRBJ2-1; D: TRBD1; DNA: TGTGCCAGCAGGAGACAGGGCTACAATGAGCAGTTCTTC; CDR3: CASRRQGYNEQFF
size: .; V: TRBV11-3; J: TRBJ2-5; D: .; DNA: TGTGCCAGCAGCTTAGGACAGAGGGAGACCCAGTACTTC; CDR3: CASSLGQRETQYF
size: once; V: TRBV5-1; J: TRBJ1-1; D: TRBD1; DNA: TGCGCCAGCAGCGGGACAGGACGCACTGAAGCTTTCTTT; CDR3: CASSGTGRTEAFF
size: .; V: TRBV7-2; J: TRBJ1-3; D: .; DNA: TGTGCCAGCAGCTTAGTCTGGGCACCCGGAAACACCATATATTTT; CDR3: CASSLVWAPGNTIYF
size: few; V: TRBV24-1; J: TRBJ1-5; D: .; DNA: TGTGCCACCAGTGATTTCCACGAGGTCCGCAGGAGGCAGCCCCAGCATTTT; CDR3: CATSDFHEVRRRQPQHF
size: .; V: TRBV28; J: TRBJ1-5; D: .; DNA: TGTGCCAGCAGTCACCAGGGTCGGCAGCCCCAGCATTTT; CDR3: CASSHQGRQPQHF
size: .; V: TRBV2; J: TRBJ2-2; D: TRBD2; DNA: TGTGCCAGCAATAGCGGGGGGAACACCGGGGAGCTGTTTTTT; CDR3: CASNSGGNTGELFF
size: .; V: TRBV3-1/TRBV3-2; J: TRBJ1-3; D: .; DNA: TGTGCCAGCAGCCGGAGACAGGTCTCTGGAAACACCATATATTTT; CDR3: CASSRRQVSGNTIYF
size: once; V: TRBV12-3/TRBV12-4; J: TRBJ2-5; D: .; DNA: TGTGCCAGCAGTTTAACAGGGGAGACCCAGTACTTC; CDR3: CASSLTGETQYF
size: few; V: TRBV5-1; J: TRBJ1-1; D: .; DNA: TGCGCCAGCAGCCCCGAGGGTTTCAGCGCAGCTTTCTTT; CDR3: CASSPEGFSAAFF
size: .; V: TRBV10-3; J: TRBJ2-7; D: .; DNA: TGTGCCATCAGCAGGGGCTCCTACGAGCAGTACTTC; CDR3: CAISRGSYEQYF
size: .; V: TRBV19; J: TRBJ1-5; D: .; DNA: TGTGCCAGTAGTATATCGGCAGGGGTGGATCAGCCCCAGCATTTT; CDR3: CASSISAGVDQPQHF
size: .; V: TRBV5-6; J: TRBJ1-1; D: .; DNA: TGTGCCAGCAGCTGGGGTCAGGGCACTGAAGCTTTCTTT; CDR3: CASSWGQGTEAFF
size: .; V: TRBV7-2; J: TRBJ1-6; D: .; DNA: TGTGCCAGCAGCTTAGCCAGCGGGTTTGGTTCACCCCTCCACTTT; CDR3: CASSLASGFGSPLHF
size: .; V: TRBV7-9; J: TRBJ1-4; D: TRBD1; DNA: TGTGCCAGCAGCTTTACAGGGGAGAGTGAAAAACTGTTTTTT; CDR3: CASSFTGESEKLFF
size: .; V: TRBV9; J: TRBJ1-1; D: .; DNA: TGTGCCAGCAGCGTAGGAGGGGGACCCGAAGCTTTCTTT; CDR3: CASSVGGGPEAFF
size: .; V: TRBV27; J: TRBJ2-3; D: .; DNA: TGTGCCAGCAGTTTACAAGGGGTGGCCCGCACAGATACGCAGTATTTT; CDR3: CASSLQGVARTDTQYF
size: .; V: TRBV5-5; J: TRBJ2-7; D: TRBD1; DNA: TGTGCCAGCAGACAGACAGGGATCTCGCCCTACGAGCAGTACTTC; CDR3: CASRQTGISPYEQYF
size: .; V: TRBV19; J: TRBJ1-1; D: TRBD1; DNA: TGTGCCACAGACGACAGGGCGAACACTGAAGCTTTCTTT; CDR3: CATDDRANTEAFF
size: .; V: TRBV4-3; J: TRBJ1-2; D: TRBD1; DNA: TGCGCCAGCAGCCAACCCAGGGGGATGGGTGGCTACACCTTC; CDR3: CASSQPRGMGGYTF
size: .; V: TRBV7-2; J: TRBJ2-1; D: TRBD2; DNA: TGTGCCAGCAGCTTAAGTGCGGGGGGGATTTATGAGCAGTTCTTC; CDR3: CASSLSAGGIYEQFF
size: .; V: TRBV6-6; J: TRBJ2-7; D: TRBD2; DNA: TGTGCCAGCAGTTACCTCGGACTAGCGGGGTCCTACGAGCAGTACTTC; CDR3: CASSYLGLAGSYEQYF
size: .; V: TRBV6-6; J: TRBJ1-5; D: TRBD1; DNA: TGTGCCAGCAGCTCTGACAGGGTGGGAGATCAGCCCCAGCATTTT; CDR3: CASSSDRVGDQPQHF
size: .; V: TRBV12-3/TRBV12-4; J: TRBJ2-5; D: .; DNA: TGTGCCAGCAGGCCTACAGGGCGGGAGACCCAGTACTTC; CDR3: CASRPTGRETQYF
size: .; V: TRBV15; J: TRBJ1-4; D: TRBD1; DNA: TGTGCCACCAGCGGGGATGACAGGGGGGCTAATGAAAAACTGTTTTTT; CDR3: CATSGDDRGANEKLFF
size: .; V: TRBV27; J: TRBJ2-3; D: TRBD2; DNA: TGTGCCAGCAGATATAGCCCGGGACTAGCGGGGGGTCCTAGCACAGATACGCAGTATTTT; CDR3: CASRYSPGLAGGPSTDTQYF
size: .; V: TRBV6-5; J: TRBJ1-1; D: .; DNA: TGTGCCAGCAGTTCAGGGGTGGTGAACACTGAAGCTTTCTTT; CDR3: CASSSGVVNTEAFF
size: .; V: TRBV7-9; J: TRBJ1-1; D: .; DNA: TGTGCCAGCAGCTCCAACGTCAGATCGGGATCCACTGAAGCTTTCTTT; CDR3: CASSSNVRSGSTEAFF
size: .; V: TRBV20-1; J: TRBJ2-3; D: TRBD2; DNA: TGCAGTGCTAGTGACGGGGGGGCGGCAGATACGCAGTATTTT; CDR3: CSASDGGAADTQYF
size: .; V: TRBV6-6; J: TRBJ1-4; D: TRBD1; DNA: TGTGCCAGCAGACCTGGACAGGGAGAGAATGAAAAACTGTTTTTT; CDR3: CASRPGQGENEKLFF
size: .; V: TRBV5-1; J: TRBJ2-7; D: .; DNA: TGCGCCAGCAGCCCTACAGGGACCACTGGGGAGCAGTACTTC; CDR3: CASSPTGTTGEQYF
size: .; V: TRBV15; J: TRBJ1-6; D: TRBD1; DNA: TGTGCCACCAGCGGGGACCAGGGGGACGGGGGATCACCCCTCCACTTT; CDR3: CATSGDQGDGGSPLHF
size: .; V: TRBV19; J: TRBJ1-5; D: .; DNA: TGTGCCAGTAGCCAAGGATACAGGCAGCCCCAGCATTTT; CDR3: CASSQGYRQPQHF
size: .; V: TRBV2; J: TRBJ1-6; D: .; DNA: TGTGCCAGCGTAGCGGGTTCTGGGTATAATTCACCCCTCCACTTT; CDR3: CASVAGSGYNSPLHF
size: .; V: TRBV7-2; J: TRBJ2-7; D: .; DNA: TGTGCCAGCAGCCCCCAACAGGGAACCACCTACGAGCAGTACTTC; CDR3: CASSPQQGTTYEQYF
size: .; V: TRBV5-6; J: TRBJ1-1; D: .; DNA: TGTGCCAGCAGCGCGACAGCTCTAGAAGCTTTCTTT; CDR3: CASSATALEAFF
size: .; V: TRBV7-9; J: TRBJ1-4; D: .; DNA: TGTGCCAGCAGCTTAGCTGGGCAGGGGCGGGAAAAACTGTTTTTT; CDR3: CASSLAGQGREKLFF
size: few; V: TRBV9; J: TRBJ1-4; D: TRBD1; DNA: TGTGCCAGCGGGACAGGGGCGCTTAATGAAAAACTGTTTTTT; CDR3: CASGTGALNEKLFF
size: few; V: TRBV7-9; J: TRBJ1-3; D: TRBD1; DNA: TGTGCCAGCAGCCCCCGACAGGGGGGAGGTGGAAACACCATATATTTT; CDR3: CASSPRQGGGGNTIYF
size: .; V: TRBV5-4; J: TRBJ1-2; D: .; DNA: TGTGCCAGCAGCTTGGAAGGCTTGGGCCCGGGGGGCTACACCTTC; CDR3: CASSLEGLGPGGYTF
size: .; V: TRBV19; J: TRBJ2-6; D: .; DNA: TGTGCCAGTAGTCCCTCGCAGGGGCCCTCTGGGGCCAACGTCCTGACTTTC; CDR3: CASSPSQGPSGANVLTF
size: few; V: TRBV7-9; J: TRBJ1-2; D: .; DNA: TGTGCCAGCAGCTCAGGGACTGCTGGTAACTATGGCTACACCTTC; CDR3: CASSSGTAGNYGYTF
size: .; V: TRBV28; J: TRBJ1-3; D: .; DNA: TGTGCCAGCAGTTTAAGGCGGAGCCGCTCTGGAAACACCATATATTTT; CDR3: CASSLRRSRSGNTIYF
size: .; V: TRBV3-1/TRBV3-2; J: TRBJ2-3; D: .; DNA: TGTGCCAGCAGCCAAGAGGGAAATTTCCAGGGAACAGATACGCAGTATTTT; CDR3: CASSQEGNFQGTDTQYF
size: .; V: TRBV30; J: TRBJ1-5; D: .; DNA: TGTGCCTGGAGTGTAGGGGTAGGCAATCAGCCCCAGCATTTT; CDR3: CAWSVGVGNQPQHF
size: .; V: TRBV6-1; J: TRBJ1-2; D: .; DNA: TGTGCCAGCAGTGATGCCGCCCCTGGAGCTAACTATGGCTACACCTTC; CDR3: CASSDAAPGANYGYTF
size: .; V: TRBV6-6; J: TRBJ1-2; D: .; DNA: TGTGCCAGCAGACCCTACCAGGTCTTAGATGGCTACACCTTC; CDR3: CASRPYQVLDGYTF
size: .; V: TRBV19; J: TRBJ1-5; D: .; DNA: TGTGCCAGTAGTATAGCGACAGTTAGCAATCAGCCCCAGCATTTT; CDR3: CASSIATVSNQPQHF